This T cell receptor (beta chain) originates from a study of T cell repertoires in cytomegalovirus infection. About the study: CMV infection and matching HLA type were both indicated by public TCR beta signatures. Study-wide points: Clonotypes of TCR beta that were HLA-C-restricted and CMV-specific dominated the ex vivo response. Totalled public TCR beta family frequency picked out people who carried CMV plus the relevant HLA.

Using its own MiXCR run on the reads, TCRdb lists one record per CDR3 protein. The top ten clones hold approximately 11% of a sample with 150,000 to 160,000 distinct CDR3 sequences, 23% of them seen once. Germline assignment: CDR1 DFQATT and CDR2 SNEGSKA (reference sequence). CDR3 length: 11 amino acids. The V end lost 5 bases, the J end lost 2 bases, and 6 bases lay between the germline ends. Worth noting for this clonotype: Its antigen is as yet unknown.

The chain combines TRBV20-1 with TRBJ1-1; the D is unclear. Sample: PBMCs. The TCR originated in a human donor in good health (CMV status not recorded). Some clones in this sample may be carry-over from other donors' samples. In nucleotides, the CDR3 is TGCAGTGCTCCAGATAACACTGAAGCTTTCTTT. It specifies CSAPDNTEAFF.